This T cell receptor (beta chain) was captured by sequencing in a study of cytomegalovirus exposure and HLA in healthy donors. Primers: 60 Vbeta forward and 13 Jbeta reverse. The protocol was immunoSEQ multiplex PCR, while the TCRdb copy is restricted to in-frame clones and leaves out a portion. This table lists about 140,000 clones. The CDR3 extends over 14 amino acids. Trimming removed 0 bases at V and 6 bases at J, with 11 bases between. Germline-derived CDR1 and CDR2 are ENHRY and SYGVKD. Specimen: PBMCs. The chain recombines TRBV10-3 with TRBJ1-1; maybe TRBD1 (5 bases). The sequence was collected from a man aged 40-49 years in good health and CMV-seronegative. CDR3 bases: TGTGCCATCAGTGAGTCCAGGGATGCCGCTGAAGCTTTCTTT. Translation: CAISESRDAAEAFF.